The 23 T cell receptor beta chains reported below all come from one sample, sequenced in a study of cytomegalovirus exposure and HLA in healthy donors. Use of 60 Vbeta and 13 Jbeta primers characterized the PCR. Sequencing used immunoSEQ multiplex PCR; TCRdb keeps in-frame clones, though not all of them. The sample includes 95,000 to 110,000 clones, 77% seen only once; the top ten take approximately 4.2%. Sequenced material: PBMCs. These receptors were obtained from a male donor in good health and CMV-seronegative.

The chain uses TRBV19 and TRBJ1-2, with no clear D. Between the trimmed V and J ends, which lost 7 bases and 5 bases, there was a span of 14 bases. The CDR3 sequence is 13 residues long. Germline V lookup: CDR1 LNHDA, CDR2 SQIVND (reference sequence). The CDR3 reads CASISSGGYGYTF. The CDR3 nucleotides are TGTGCCAGTATCTCAAGCGGCGGATATGGCTACACCTTC.

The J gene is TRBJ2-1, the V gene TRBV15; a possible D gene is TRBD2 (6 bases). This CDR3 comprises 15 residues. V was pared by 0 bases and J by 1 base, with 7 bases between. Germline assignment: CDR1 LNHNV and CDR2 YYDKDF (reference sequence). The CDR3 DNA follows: TGTGCCACCAGCAGAGACCGGGGGTCCTACAATGAGCAGTTCTTC. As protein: CATSRDRGSYNEQFF.

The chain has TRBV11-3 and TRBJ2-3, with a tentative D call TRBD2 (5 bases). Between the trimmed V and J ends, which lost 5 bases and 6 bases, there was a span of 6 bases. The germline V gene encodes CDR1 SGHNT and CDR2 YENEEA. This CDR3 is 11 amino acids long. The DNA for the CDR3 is TGTGCCAGCAGCCGAGGGGATACGCAGTATTTT. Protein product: CASSRGDTQYF.

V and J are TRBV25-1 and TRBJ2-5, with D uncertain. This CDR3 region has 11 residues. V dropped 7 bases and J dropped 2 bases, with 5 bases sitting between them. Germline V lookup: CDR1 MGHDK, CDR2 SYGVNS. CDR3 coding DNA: TGTGCCAGCACCCTACAAGAGACCCAGTACTTC. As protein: CASTLQETQYF.

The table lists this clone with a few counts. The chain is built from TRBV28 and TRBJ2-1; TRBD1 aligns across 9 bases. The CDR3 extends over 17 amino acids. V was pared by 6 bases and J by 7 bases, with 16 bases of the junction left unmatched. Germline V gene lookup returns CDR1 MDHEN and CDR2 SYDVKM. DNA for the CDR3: TGTGCCAGCAGAACAGGGGGACAGGGAAGAGGGGGGAATGAGCAGTTCTTC. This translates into CASRTGGQGRGGNEQFF.

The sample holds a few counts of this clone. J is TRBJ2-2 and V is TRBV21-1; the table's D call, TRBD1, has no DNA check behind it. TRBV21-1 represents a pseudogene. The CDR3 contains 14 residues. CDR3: CASSGQGAGGELFF. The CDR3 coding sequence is TGTGCCAGCAGCGGACAGGGGGCTGGCGGGGAGCTGTTTTTT.

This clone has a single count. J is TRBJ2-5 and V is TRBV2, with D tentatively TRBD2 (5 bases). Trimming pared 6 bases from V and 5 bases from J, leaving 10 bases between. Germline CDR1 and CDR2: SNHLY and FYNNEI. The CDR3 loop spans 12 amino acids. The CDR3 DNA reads TGTGCCAGCAGGTCCCGGAGGGAGACCCAGTACTTC. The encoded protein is CASRSRRETQYF.

CDR3 protein: CASSLVAGGPDYEQFF. CDR3 DNA: TGCGCCAGCAGCTTGGTAGCGGGAGGGCCAGACTATGAGCAGTTCTTC. The chain recombines TRBV5-1 with TRBJ2-1, with 11 bases that match TRBD2. The CDR3 extends over 16 amino acids. The J segment lost 8 bases and the V segment lost 0 bases, leaving 7 bases of the junction unmatched. Germline CDR1 SGHRS, CDR2 YFSETQ.

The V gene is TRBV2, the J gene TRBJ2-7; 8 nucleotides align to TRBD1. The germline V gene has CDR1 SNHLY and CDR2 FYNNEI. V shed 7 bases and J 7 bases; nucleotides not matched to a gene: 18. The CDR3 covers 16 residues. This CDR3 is CASTGPQGASRGEQYF. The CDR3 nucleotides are TGTGCCAGCACGGGACCTCAGGGGGCCAGTAGGGGGGAGCAGTACTTC.

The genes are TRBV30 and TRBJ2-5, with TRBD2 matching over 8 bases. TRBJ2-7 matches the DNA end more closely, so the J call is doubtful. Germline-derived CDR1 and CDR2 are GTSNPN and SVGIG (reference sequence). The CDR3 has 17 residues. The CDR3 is CAWSLGGLAGFSYEQYF. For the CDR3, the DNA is TGTGCCTGGAGTCTAGGAGGGCTAGCGGGTTTCTCCTACGAGCAGTACTTC.

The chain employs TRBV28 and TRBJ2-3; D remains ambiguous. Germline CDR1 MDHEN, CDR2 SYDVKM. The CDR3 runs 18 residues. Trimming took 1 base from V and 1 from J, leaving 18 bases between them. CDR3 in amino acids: CASSLLSLRVRGTDTQYF. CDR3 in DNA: TGTGCCAGCAGTTTATTAAGTCTTCGGGTTAGAGGCACAGATACGCAGTATTTT.

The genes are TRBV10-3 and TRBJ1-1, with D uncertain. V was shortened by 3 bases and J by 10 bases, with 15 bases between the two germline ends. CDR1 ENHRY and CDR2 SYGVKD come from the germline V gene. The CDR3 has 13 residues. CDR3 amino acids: CAISETRISRAFF. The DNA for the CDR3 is TGTGCCATCAGTGAAACTCGGATTAGCCGAGCTTTCTTT.

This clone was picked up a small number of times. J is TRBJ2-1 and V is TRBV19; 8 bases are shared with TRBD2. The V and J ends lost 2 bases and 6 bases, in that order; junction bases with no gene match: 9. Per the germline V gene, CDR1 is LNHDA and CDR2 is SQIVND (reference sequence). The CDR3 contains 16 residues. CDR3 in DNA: TGTGCCAGTAGTATATTCCCCTCGCGGGAGGCCAATGAGCAGTTCTTC. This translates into CASSIFPSREANEQFF. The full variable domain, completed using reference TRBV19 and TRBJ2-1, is DGGITQSPKYLFRKEGQNVTLSCEQNLNHDAMYWYRQDPGQGLRLIYYSQIVNDFQKGDIAEGYSVSREKKESFPLTVTSAQKNPTAFYLCASSIFPSREANEQFFGPGTRLTVL.

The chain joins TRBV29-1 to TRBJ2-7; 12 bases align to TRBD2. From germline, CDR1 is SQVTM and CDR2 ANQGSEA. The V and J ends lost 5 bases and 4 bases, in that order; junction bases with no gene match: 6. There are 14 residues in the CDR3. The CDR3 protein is CSVRTSGNRYEQYF. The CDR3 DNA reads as TGCAGCGTTCGGACTAGCGGGAATAGGTACGAGCAGTACTTC.

CDR3 in DNA: TGCGCCAGCAGCCAAGATTTAGGGGGATCCCGGTTCTTC. It codes for CASSQDLGGSRFF. The V and J genes are TRBV4-1 and TRBJ2-1; a weak D match, TRBD1 (6 bases). There are 13 residues in the CDR3. V shed 0 bases and J shed 15 bases, with 15 bases lying between them. The germline gives CDR1 MGHRA, CDR2 YSYEKL.

CDR3 region: CASSRDPGTSHFESYNEQFF. In DNA form, the CDR3 reads TGTGCCAGCAGCCGAGACCCTGGGACTAGCCATTTTGAATCCTACAATGAGCAGTTCTTC. This chain joins TRBV14 and TRBJ2-1; 9 nucleotides line up with TRBD2. The CDR3 totals 20 residues. The junction had 17 bases not matched to a gene; V was cut back by 4 bases and J by 1 base. Germline V gives CDR1 SGHDN, CDR2 FVKESK.

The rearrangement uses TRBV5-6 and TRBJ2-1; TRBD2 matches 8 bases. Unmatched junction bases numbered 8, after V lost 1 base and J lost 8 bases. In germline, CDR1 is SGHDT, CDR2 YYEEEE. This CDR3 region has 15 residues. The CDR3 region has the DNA TGTGCCAGCAGCTTGTCGAGCGGGGGCTGGGATGAGCAGTTCTTC. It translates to CASSLSSGGWDEQFF.

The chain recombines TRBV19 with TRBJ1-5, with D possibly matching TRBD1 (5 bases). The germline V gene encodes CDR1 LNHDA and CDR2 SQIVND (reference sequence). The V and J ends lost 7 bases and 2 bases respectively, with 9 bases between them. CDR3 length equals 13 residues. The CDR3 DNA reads TGTGCCAGTAATGCCAGGGGCAATCAGCCCCAGCATTTT. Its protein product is CASNARGNQPQHF.

Written as DNA, the CDR3 is TGCGCCAGCAGCTTGGCGGATAGCCGAATAAACAATGAGCAGTTCTTC. Translating gives CASSLADSRINNEQFF. The chain recombines TRBV5-1 with TRBJ2-1; D gene ambiguous. Germline V gives CDR1 SGHRS, CDR2 YFSETQ. Trimming stripped 0 bases from V and 5 bases from J, with 15 bases between. The CDR3 extends over 16 amino acids. Looking up the rest from reference TRBV5-1 and TRBJ2-1 gives the full variable domain: KAGVTQTPRYLIKTRGQQVTLSCSPISGHRSVSWYQQTPGQGLQFLFEYFSETQRNKGNFPGRFSGRQFSNSRSEMNVSTLELGDSALYLCASSLADSRINNEQFFGPGTRLTVL.

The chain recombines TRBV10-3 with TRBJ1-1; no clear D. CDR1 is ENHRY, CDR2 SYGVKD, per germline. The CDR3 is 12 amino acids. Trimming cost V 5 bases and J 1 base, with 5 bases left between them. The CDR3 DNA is TGTGCCATCAGTACTCAGAACACTGAAGCTTTCTTT. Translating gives CAISTQNTEAFF.

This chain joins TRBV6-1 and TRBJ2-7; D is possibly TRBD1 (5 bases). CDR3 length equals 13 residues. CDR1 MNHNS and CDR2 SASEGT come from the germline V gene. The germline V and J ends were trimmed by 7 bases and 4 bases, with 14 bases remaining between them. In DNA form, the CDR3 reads TGTGCCAGCACCCCCCTGGACACTTACGAGCAGTACTTC. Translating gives CASTPLDTYEQYF.

The chain's CDR3 is CASTEGTGREKLFF. CDR3 DNA sequence: TGTGCCAGCACCGAGGGGACAGGGCGAGAAAAACTGTTTTTT. V is TRBV2 and J is TRBJ1-4; 9 bases align to TRBD1. V dropped 7 bases and J dropped 8; count of bases not matched to a gene: 8. The germline gives CDR1 SNHLY, CDR2 FYNNEI. This CDR3 is 14 amino acids long.

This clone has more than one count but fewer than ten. CDR3 sequence: CASSPIGLAGEEQYF. The DNA for the CDR3 is TGTGCCAGCAGCCCTATTGGCCTAGCGGGAGAAGAGCAGTACTTC. The gene calls are TRBV7-9 and TRBJ2-7, with 10 bases identical to TRBD2. J was trimmed by 7 bases and V by 5 bases; bases with no gene match: 11. CDR1 is SEHNR and CDR2 is FQNEAQ in the germline V gene (reference sequence). This CDR3 is 15 amino acids long. The complete variable domain, with remaining parts taken from reference TRBV7-9 and TRBJ2-7, reads DTGVSQNPRHKITKRGQNVTFRCDPISEHNRLYWYRQTLGQGPEFLTYFQNEAQLEKSRLLSDRFSAERPKGSFSTLEIQRTEQGDSAMYLCASSPIGLAGEEQYFGPGTRLTVT.